Included here is one TCR beta chain sequence, with context. Germline V lookup: CDR1 SNHLY, CDR2 FYNNEI. The CDR3 is made up of 15 amino acids. V was pared by 6 bases and J by 4 bases, with 18 bases between. The record originates from a study of blood T cell repertoires in COVID-19. Study information: The samples span acute and convalescent COVID-19 from the United States, Italy and Spain. Sources were T cells, B-cell-depleted T cells, or PBMCs; the material itself was cDNA or gDNA.

Source study methods: The assay estimated nucleated cells by amplifying reference gene primers. Using immunoSEQ multiplex PCR, the repertoire was profiled, and TCRdb retains in-frame clones only, with some absent. That table is the source of V, J and clone size, and D and trimming were worked out from the DNA. This table has roughly 250,000 clones, about four fifths appearing once. This receptor was identified in a woman older than 75 with acute or convalescent COVID-19. V gene TRBV2 combines with J gene TRBJ1-2; D uncertain. Source material: peripheral blood. CDR3 residues: CASRAAVGGSYGYTF. DNA of the CDR3: TGTGCCAGCAGGGCGGCGGTGGGCGGGAGCTATGGCTACACCTTC.